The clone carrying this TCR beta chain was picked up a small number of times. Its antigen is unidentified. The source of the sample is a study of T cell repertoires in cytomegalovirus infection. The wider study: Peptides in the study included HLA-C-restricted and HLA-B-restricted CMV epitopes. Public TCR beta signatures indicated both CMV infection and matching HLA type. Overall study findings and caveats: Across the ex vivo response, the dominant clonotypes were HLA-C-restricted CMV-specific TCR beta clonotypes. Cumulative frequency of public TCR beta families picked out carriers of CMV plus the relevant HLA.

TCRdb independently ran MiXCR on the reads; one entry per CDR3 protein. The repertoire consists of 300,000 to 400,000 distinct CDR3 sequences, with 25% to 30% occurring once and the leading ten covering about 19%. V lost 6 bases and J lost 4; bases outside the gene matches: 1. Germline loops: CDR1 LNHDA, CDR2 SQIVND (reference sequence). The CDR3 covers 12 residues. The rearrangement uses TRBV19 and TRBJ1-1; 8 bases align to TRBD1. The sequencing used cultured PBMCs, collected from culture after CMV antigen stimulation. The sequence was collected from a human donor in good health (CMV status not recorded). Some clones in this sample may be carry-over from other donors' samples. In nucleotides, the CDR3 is TGTGCCAGTAGCGACAGGGGCACTGAAGCTTTCTTT. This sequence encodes CASSDRGTEAFF.